This T cell receptor (beta chain) came from a study of identical twins (dated by TCRdb to about 2016). Notes on the research overall: To test whether fetal clonotypes persist, the study used deep sequencing on TCR alpha and beta repertoires from monozygotic twins, unrelated adults of various ages, and cord blood. To rule out contamination, replicate twin experiments were performed at different times with different library preparation protocols. What the authors observed across the whole study: Zero-insertion analyses could be partly confounded by invariant T cells such as MAIT and iNKT, although diverse VJ usage argued against such confounding for most clonotypes. Out-of-frame TCR alpha sharing in monozygotic twins was systematically underestimated by recombination models, whereas sharing between unrelated individuals was in agreement with the recombination models. Compared with coincidental sharing between unrelated individuals, an excess of low generation-probability sequences was observed among out-of-frame TCR alpha sequences shared between twins. In beta out-of-frame sequences, excess twin sharing was weaker, because having fewer shared sequences lowered the signal-to-noise ratio. Because the same donors could not be followed over many years, conclusions were based on cross-sectional statistical analysis. Abundant cord blood beta clonotypes carried fewer insertions; young adult naive repertoires showed a weaker similar trend, while memory repertoires showed none.

Deletion took 6 bases off V and 1 base off J, with a span of 9 bases between the germline ends. The CDR3 holds 12 amino acids from the cysteine to the phenylalanine. The entry retains the CDR3 DNA only, 36 bases that are in frame from base 1. CDR1 and CDR2, looked up from the germline V gene (reference sequence), are DFQATT and SNEGSKA. Concerning this clonotype: Its specific antigen is unknown. Per-nucleotide qualities are absent, and no much larger clonotype sits a single base away.

All donors were healthy Caucasians. The twin cohort comprised three pairs of female monozygotic twins, all aged roughly 18 to 29 years. Positive isolation kits from Invitrogen were used to isolate the CD4+ and CD8+ T cell populations. The method was 5' RACE. The reads were generated on an Illumina HiSeq 2000. A universal primer binding site was added through template switching, and the final cDNA carried a unique molecular identifier so that TCR cDNA molecules could be counted accurately. Specific primers in the conserved constant-segment region were used to synthesize first-strand cDNA for the TCR alpha and beta chains. Each cDNA library was double barcoded, with a SMART-Mk sample barcode plus Illumina barcodes, to control for contamination. TruSeq adapter sequences and Illumina sample barcodes were added in two successive PCR steps. The Illumina HiSeq platform was used with custom primers to sequence TCR alpha and beta cDNA libraries. The study's processing was this. Unique molecular identifiers were extracted from raw reads with MiGEC, and CDR3 positions were determined with MiXCR. For each individual, recombination models were inferred using an EM algorithm with the repgenHMM and IGoR tools. Shared clonotypes were analyzed with the tcR package in R, and sharing was normalized by the product of cloneset sizes. To study raw recombination without the effects of thymic and clonal selection, out-of-frame nonproductive sequences were analyzed. Using fastp at Q25 and MiXCR, TCRdb reprocessed the public reads and kept productive beta chains. Records with the same CDR3 protein are collapsed into one entry carrying the most frequent genes and DNA. In this record, the V and J calls reflect TCRdb's handling and not the investigators' own analysis. For this sample there are about 520,000 distinct CDR3 sequences; 22% appear just once. 0.8% to 1% of the sample goes to the ten largest clones.

This same sample was also part of a study on T cells expressing NK-cell markers. The second study also describes: Three sorted T-cell subsets (CD3+CD56+NKG2C+, CD3+CD56+NKG2C- and CD3+CD56-NKG2C+) from several donors had their TCR beta-chain repertoires profiled. Among the eight sequenced donors, seven were HCMV-seropositive and one was HCMV-seronegative. To restrict sorting to alphabetaTCR-expressing T cells, an anti-gammadeltaTCR antibody was added in several experiments. For roughly six donors, the dominant CD3+CD56+NKG2C+ clonotypes were among the top 10 CD8+ clonotypes and accounted for 1.0-7.0% of CD8+ T cells. Those dominant clonotypes were again the most abundant among CD3+CD56-NKG2C+ cells in a few donors, at about 25-65%. Whether the expanded NKG2C-expressing T cell clones were specific for HCMV antigens remained unclear. The eight sequenced donors were randomly selected healthy volunteers, three men and five women. HCMV serostatus was determined by detecting HCMV-specific IgG in serum with a commercial ELISA kit. MIGEC was used to demultiplex reads and group reads by UMI, and MiTCR was used to assemble and quantify clonotypes. To exclude erroneous sequences, only TCR cDNA sequences supported by at least two reads were retained. Downstream repertoire analysis used the tcR package, and clonotypes were matched across fractions by CDR3 nucleotide sequence plus V segment. VDJmatch was used to annotate antigen specificity against VDJdb, with one amino acid substitution in CDR3 permitted.

This chain joins TRBV20-1 to TRBJ1-2, with no confidently assigned D gene. The material sequenced was CD4+ T cells sorted from blood. The TCR comes from a woman younger than 35 in good health. The DNA sequence is as follows: TGCAGTGCCCCCAGAATTAACTATGGCTACACCTTC. This gives the protein CSAPRINYGYTF.